The 10 T cell receptor beta chains listed next were all sequenced from one sample in a study of T cell repertoires in cytomegalovirus infection (dated by TCRdb to about 2019). This sample's treatment or condition label indicates: in vitro stimulation with specific CMV peptide epitopes to enrich CMV-specific T cells. Their antigens remain unidentified. Instrument on record: Illumina HiSeq 1500. Clones were called with MiXCR by TCRdb after fastp trimmed the public reads at Q25, and only in-frame beta chains were retained. Rows are unified per CDR3 protein, each entry keeping the most common DNA and genes. The sample table contains hundreds of thousands of distinct CDR3 sequences; only one count was recorded for approximately 46% of them. 40% to 50% of the sample is in the top ten clones. Material: cultured PBMCs, obtained from culture after CMV antigen stimulation. These receptors were obtained from a human donor in good health (CMV status not recorded). Some clones in this sample may be carry-over from other donors' samples.

This clonotype was seen only a few times. The chain joins TRBV18 to TRBJ2-5, with TRBD1 matching 7 bases. The J segment lost 2 bases and the V segment lost 3 bases, leaving 6 bases of the junction unmatched. This CDR3 is 15 amino acids long. CDR1 and CDR2 from the germline V gene are KGHSH and LQKENI. The DNA of the CDR3 is TGTGCCAGCTCACCTCGCCCGGGACAGCAAGAGACCCAGTACTTC. The encoded protein is CASSPRPGQQETQYF.

This clonotype was found many times. The V gene is TRBV7-2, the J gene TRBJ2-3; no clear D gene. Germline assignment: CDR1 SGHTA and CDR2 FQGNSA. The CDR3 consists of 11 residues. With 3 bases removed from V and 5 bases from J, the gap between germline ends came to 3 bases. This CDR3 is CASSFVDTQYF. DNA of the CDR3: TGTGCCAGCAGCTTTGTAGATACGCAGTATTTT.

As DNA, the CDR3 is TGTGCCAGCAGCTTAGCGTCCGGGAGTTTGCCCTACGAGCAGTACTTC. Its protein is CASSLASGSLPYEQYF. The chain uses TRBV7-2 and TRBJ2-7; D perhaps matches TRBD2 (6 bases). Germline V lookup: CDR1 SGHTA, CDR2 FQGNSA. CDR3 length: 16 residues. Trimming took 0 bases from V and 2 from J, leaving 14 bases between them.

The rearrangement links TRBV7-8 to TRBJ2-1; D may be TRBD1 (6 bases). CDR3 length: 17 residues. V was clipped by 2 bases and J by 4 bases, with 18 bases between them. The germline V gene has CDR1 SGHVS and CDR2 FQNEAQ. For the CDR3, the DNA is TGTGCCAGCAGCTTAAGAACAGGGCGGAAGGTATACAATGAGCAGTTCTTC. Amino acids: CASSLRTGRKVYNEQFF.

The gene calls are TRBV10-2 and TRBJ2-5, with a weak D call TRBD2 (7 bases). Germline assignment: CDR1 WSHSY and CDR2 SAAADI. CDR3 length: 14 residues. Trimming left V 7 bases short and J 5 bases short, with 17 bases between. The CDR3 here is CASTEGGSGETQYF. The CDR3 nucleotides read TGCGCCAGCACCGAGGGGGGGTCGGGGGAGACCCAGTACTTC.

The chain combines TRBV6-1 with TRBJ2-1; 8 nucleotides line up with TRBD2. CDR3 size: 13 residues. With 7 bases clipped from V and 6 bases from J, the junction kept 5 bases outside the gene matches. Looked up from germline, CDR1 is MNHNS and CDR2 is SASEGT. CDR3 bases: TGTGCCAGCATGAGGCGGGGGGCCAATGAGCAGTTCTTC. Translation gives CASMRRGANEQFF.

V gene TRBV7-2 combines with J gene TRBJ2-1; maybe TRBD2 (6 bases). Germline V gene sequence: CDR1 SGHTA, CDR2 FQGNSA. Deletions cut 2 bases from V and 5 bases from J, with 10 bases between. The CDR3 sequence is 14 residues long. The DNA of the CDR3 is TGTGCCAGCAGCTTATTAGGCGGGGACAATGAGCAGTTCTTC. Translation gives CASSLLGGDNEQFF.

The gene calls are TRBV7-2 and TRBJ2-5; 7 bases are a match to TRBD1. CDR1 is SGHTA and CDR2 is FQGNSA in the germline V gene. The V gene end was trimmed by 2 bases and the J gene end by 2 bases; junction bases not matched to a gene: 5. CDR3 size: 15 residues. The DNA for the CDR3 is TGTGCCAGCAGCTTACGAACAGGGGCACAAGAGACCCAGTACTTC. Amino acids: CASSLRTGAQETQYF.

The rearrangement links TRBV6-6 to TRBJ1-5; D call uncertain. Germline V gene sequence: CDR1 MNHNY, CDR2 SVGAGI (reference sequence). CDR3 length: 16 amino acids. Deletions cut 2 bases from V and 0 bases from J, with 11 bases between. The CDR3 region is CASSYPTVYSNQPQHF. The CDR3 bases are TGTGCCAGCAGTTACCCGACTGTGTATAGCAATCAGCCCCAGCATTTT.

This sequence joins TRBV6-2 or TRBV6-3 and TRBJ1-1; D is perhaps TRBD1 (5 bases). Germline V gene sequence: CDR1 MNHEY, CDR2 SVGEGT. This CDR3 contains 13 residues. V was cut by 7 bases and J by 5 bases, with 14 bases left in between. This CDR3 is CASTLTWGTEAFF. In DNA form, the CDR3 reads TGTGCCAGCACATTGACCTGGGGGACTGAAGCTTTCTTT.